These 11 T cell receptor beta chains were sequenced from one sample in a study of T-cell memory formation after mild COVID-19. TCRdb reprocessed the 5' RACE reads via MiXCR and lists one record per CDR3 protein. The table shows 500,000 to 600,000 distinct CDR3 sequences, with more than 15% occurring only once. Sequenced: PBMCs or a T cell subset sorted from them (not recorded which). The receptors here all came from an adult woman who had mild COVID-19 (a few samples of this study predate the infection). Cell type and time point are not known.

The chain combines TRBV4-1 with TRBJ2-6, with D possibly TRBD2 on 5 matching bases. V lost 5 bases and J 2 bases, leaving 16 bases between the germline ends. The germline V gene has CDR1 MGHRA and CDR2 YSYEKL. This CDR3 has 17 residues. This CDR3 reads CASSAFARGTGANVLTF. CDR3 DNA sequence: TGCGCCAGCAGCGCCTTTGCGAGAGGGACTGGGGCCAACGTCCTGACTTTC.

This clonotype came up a few times. The chain has TRBV7-8 and TRBJ2-5, with D possibly matching TRBD2 (7 bases). This CDR3 has 17 residues. Germline V lookup: CDR1 SGHVS, CDR2 FQNEAQ. The germline V and J ends were trimmed by 2 bases and 0 bases, with 16 bases remaining between them. CDR3 region: CASSLKGGLVYQETQYF. DNA for the CDR3: TGTGCCAGCAGCTTAAAGGGGGGGCTTGTCTACCAAGAGACCCAGTACTTC.

This clonotype was detected ten times or more. This chain connects TRBV13 to TRBJ2-2, with TRBD2 as a possible D gene (6 bases). CDR3 length equals 14 residues. V was shortened by 6 bases and J by 1 base, with 9 bases between the two germline ends. The germline V gene has CDR1 PRHDT and CDR2 FYEKMQ (reference sequence). CDR3 DNA sequence: TGTGCCAGCAGGGGACTTGGGAACACCGGGGAGCTGTTTTTT. Its translation: CASRGLGNTGELFF.

This clonotype occurred a few times. This chain links TRBV5-6 with TRBJ2-7, with D perhaps matching TRBD1 (5 bases). V was trimmed by 5 bases and J by 6 bases, leaving 18 bases between them. CDR3 size: 14 residues. Germline CDR1 reads SGHDT; CDR2 reads YYEEEE. The CDR3 sequence: CASSTGQGFVEQYF. CDR3 coding DNA: TGTGCCAGCAGTACCGGGCAGGGTTTTGTCGAGCAGTACTTC.

This clonotype was recorded a few times. The chain carries TRBV7-2 and TRBJ2-2, with 9 bases identical to TRBD2. The length of the CDR3 is 17 residues. Unmatched junction bases numbered 10, after V lost 3 bases and J lost 5 bases. Germline V lookup: CDR1 SGHTA, CDR2 FQGNSA. In nucleotides, the CDR3 is TGTGCCAGCAGCTTGATCGGCGGGAGGGCCCGTACCGGGGAGCTGTTTTTT. Amino acid sequence: CASSLIGGRARTGELFF. The full variable domain, rest sourced from reference TRBV7-2 and TRBJ2-2, is GAGVSQSPSNKVTEKGKDVELRCDPISGHTALYWYRQSLGQGLEFLIYFQGNSAPDKSGLPSDRFSAERTGGSVSTLTIQRTQQEDSAVYLCASSLIGGRARTGELFFGEGSRLTVL.

The chain has TRBV9 and TRBJ2-6; possible D gene TRBD1, 5 bases. The V gene's germline CDR1 is SGDLS and CDR2 YYNGEE. The CDR3 has 16 amino acids. V was shortened by 4 bases and J by 0 bases, with 11 bases between the two germline ends. Here the CDR3 DNA reads TGTGCCAGCAGCCCCCAGGGTCCCTCTGGGGCCAACGTCCTGACTTTC. It specifies CASSPQGPSGANVLTF.

This clonotype was counted ten times or more. The chain employs TRBV7-2 and TRBJ2-2; D remains unclear. The length of the CDR3 is 15 residues. Germline CDR1 reads SGHTA; CDR2 reads FQGNSA. Trimming shortened V by 1 base and J by 1 base, and 7 bases separated the two germline ends. The CDR3 nucleotides are TGTGCCAGCAGCTTAGGGTCGTTGAACACCGGGGAGCTGTTTTTT. Translated: CASSLGSLNTGELFF.

This clonotype showed up just a few times. The chain carries TRBV4-1 and TRBJ1-1; D remains ambiguous. Germline CDR1 MGHRA, CDR2 YSYEKL. The CDR3 length is 14 residues. Between the trimmed V and J ends, which lost 6 bases and 6 bases, there was a span of 17 bases. CDR3 sequence reads: CASRPDLERAEAFF. The CDR3 DNA is TGCGCCAGCAGACCGGACCTGGAAAGGGCTGAAGCTTTCTTT.

The chain has TRBV6-2 or TRBV6-3 and TRBJ1-1, with TRBD1 as a possible D gene (5 bases). This CDR3 spans 18 amino acids. From germline, CDR1 is MNHEY and CDR2 SVGEGT. V lost 4 bases and J 8 bases, leaving 29 bases between the germline ends. The CDR3 is CASSFSRGRRPNPYEAFF. The CDR3 DNA reads as TGTGCCAGCAGTTTCAGCCGGGGGAGACGACCCAACCCTTACGAAGCTTTCTTT.

The chain carries TRBV7-9 and TRBJ2-4, with TRBD1 matching over 8 bases. The CDR3 covers 21 residues. Germline lookup yields CDR1 SEHNR and CDR2 FQNEAQ (reference sequence). V lost 4 bases to trimming and J lost 1 base; unmatched junction nucleotides: 21. The DNA for the CDR3 is TGTGCCAGCAGCTCCGTCGCACTCAGGGGGCCGTGGGATGGGGCCAAAAACATTCAGTACTTC. This codes for CASSSVALRGPWDGAKNIQYF.

This clonotype was counted between two and nine times. The chain links TRBV5-1 to TRBJ2-7; 8 bases agree with TRBD2. This CDR3 contains 13 residues. Trimming cost V 7 bases and J 3 bases; bases outside gene matches: 6. Germline CDR1 reads SGHRS; CDR2 reads YFSETQ. CDR3 nucleotides: TGCGCCAGCTCGGAGACTAGCGACTACGAGCAGTACTTC. This translates into CASSETSDYEQYF.